The entry below gives a single T cell receptor beta chain sequence along with its context. It lacks a known antigen. Base qualities are missing; no much larger clone stands one base away. TCR CDR3 regions were amplified from genomic DNA by multiplex PCR using the deep immunoSEQ assay. Genomic DNA extracted from each cell subset was distributed evenly over all wells of several immunoSEQ 96-well plates, and each plate served as one replicate. Each replicate PCR for sorted subsets received about 220 ng genomic DNA, equal to 30,000 or so T cell genomes. Purified libraries were measured with a Qubit 3.0 fluorometer, size-checked on a Bioanalyzer 2100, and measured again with the KAPA Library Quantification kit. Each immunoSEQ 96-well plate was sequenced on its own single-read 150-cycle Illumina NextSeq 550 flow cell. The study's processing was this. Because the immunoSEQ output included only junctional sequences and no quality scores, the filtering could not be the same as the filtering used for full-length reads. Sequences were annotated with PyIR, a Python wrapper for IgBLAST v1.9, and V/J genes and CDR3 were assigned using IMGT germline references. Reads were filtered out if the reads had weak V/J assignments (E-value above 1e-6), no CDR3, stop codons, out-of-frame junctions, or ambiguous translated residues. V3J clonotypes were defined by identical inferred V gene, J gene, and CDR3 amino acid sequence. Percentage overlap between repertoires was calculated by dividing the number of shared unique clonotypes by the size of the smaller repertoire. RTK rarefaction, the Chao1 estimator, and Recon v2.1 estimates of unobserved clonotypes were used to assess repertoire richness. Generation probabilities for all TCRbeta clonotypes obtained by the gDNA method from a handful of donors were computed using OLGA. Here the immuneACCESS table is served through TCRdb, limited to in-frame sequences with V and J called. Missing clones are a known gap in these copies; in checked studies unresolved V genes cover under half, and the rest lacks a known reason. The V and J calls and clone size come from that table; D and trimming were worked out from the DNA. The sample table contains millions of clones; only one count was recorded for just over 90% of them. Of the sample, under 0.45% falls within the top ten clones.

These data belong to a study of shared clonotypes between healthy human individuals (dated by TCRdb to the early 2020s). For the study in its entirety: A few men and a couple of women, aged 18 to 49 years, made up the cohort. For each donor, CD4 naive and CD4 memory were each given three plates, CD8 naive was given two plates, and CD8 memory was given one plate. The study deeply sequenced blood TCR repertoires of five healthy adults to estimate repertoire size and the extent of clonotype sharing between individuals. To increase sequencing depth and limit assay-specific biases, TCR repertoire library preparation and sequencing were carried out by different laboratories using diverse techniques. Each donor's leukapheresis produced roughly between about 0.9 and 9.5 billion PBMCs. The study at large found these results: Compared with non-shared clonotypes, clonotypes shared by all four sorted-subset donors had higher generation probabilities. Estimated clonotype richness was generally larger for naive than for memory subsets. Even with the large sequencing depth, rarefaction of the sorted-subset datasets indicated that sequencing was incomplete. Based on pairwise subsampling, the degree of clonotype sharing among donors was expected to be affected by sequencing depth. The small number of donors limited the genetic and exposure-history diversity represented. Sampling was restricted to blood, and TCR repertoires in tissues likely differ from the TCR repertoires found in blood. Across a handful of donors, approximately 5% of naive CD4, more than 3% of naive CD8, about 2.3% of memory CD4, and roughly 0.4% of memory CD8 clonotypes were shared.

The donors were healthy, HIV-negative adults with no recently reported acute infections or vaccinations. Every donor was a Caucasian adult living in Nashville, Tennessee, USA. CD4+ T cells were enriched through magnetic negative selection, after which naive cells were positively selected on CD45RA and the remaining negative fraction served as the memory subset. Blood was collected by leukapheresis, and PBMCs were isolated by Ficoll-Histopaque density gradient centrifugation and then cryopreserved in liquid nitrogen vapor phase. Analytical flow cytometry was used to check the purity and quantity of every magnetically sorted T cell population. Genomic DNA was isolated from every sorted fraction and measured by UV absorbance on a Nanodrop 2000c. Material: naive CD4+ T cells from PBMCs. The sample's cell subset or site label, decoded: CD45RA+ positively selected. The sequence was obtained from a man aged 18 to 29 in good health. Some clones in this sample may be carry-over from other donors' samples.

CDR3 reads: CAIGAGLAGVEQFF. Read as DNA, the sequence is TGTGCCATCGGCGCGGGACTAGCGGGAGTCGAGCAGTTCTTC. The rearranged segments are TRBV10-3 and TRBJ2-1; 14 of the junction bases match TRBD2. Germline trimming: 8 bases from V, 10 bases from J; junction bases outside gene matches: 7. Spanning cysteine to phenylalanine, the CDR3 consists of 14 amino acids. The retained sequence is limited to the CDR3, 42 bases, with the frame set at the first base. CDR1 and CDR2, per the germline V gene, are ENHRY and SYGVKD.